This T cell receptor beta chain is from a study of identical twins. The cDNA had a unique molecular identifier and a template-switch universal primer site. One entry per CDR3 protein, called by TCRdb with MiXCR from the 5' RACE reads. The sample has 500,000 to 550,000 distinct CDR3 sequences; about a fifth are singletons. The CDR3 has 14 amino acids. With 4 bases clipped from V and 2 bases from J, the junction kept 2 bases outside the gene matches. Per the germline V gene, CDR1 is LGHDT and CDR2 is YNNKEL (reference sequence). The same specimen was also included in a second study, on yellow fever vaccine responses in identical twins.

The chain carries TRBV3-1 and TRBJ2-7; 10 nucleotides align to TRBD1. The clonotype originates from a woman between 18 and 29 years old in good health. The sequenced sample consisted of CD4+ T cells sorted from blood. The CDR3 region is CASSRGTGAYEQYF. The CDR3 nucleotides are TGTGCCAGCAGCCGGGGGACAGGGGCCTACGAGCAGTACTTC.